This note documents a single T cell receptor (beta chain) sequence. Its target is not known. CDR3 length: 13 residues. Trimming pared 4 bases from V and 3 bases from J, leaving 7 bases between. The isolated RNA, all of it, was reverse transcribed, so expressed TCRB transcripts were what got sequenced. Sequencing of stem cell-like memory T cell samples yielded approximately 1 million reads on average. Repertoires were generated with immunoSEQ multiplex PCR, while TCRdb's copy carries only in-frame clones and drops some. The data show approximately 40,000 clones, roughly 50% seen once. Sorting that relied on CD45RO/CCR7/CD25/CD127/CD95/CD27 yielded CD4+ naive, central memory, regulatory and stem cell-like memory cells. This sample is part of a study of beta chain features in type 1 diabetes. The study, taken as a whole, reports: Compared with healthy donors, patients appeared to share more similar naive, central memory and regulatory TCRB repertoires.

The sample was stem cell memory CD4+ T cells from blood. The chain recombines TRBV23-1 with TRBJ1-5; D not certain. TRBV23-1 is annotated as an ORF whose role is uncertain. The TCR comes from a woman in her 30s in good health. CDR3 region: CASSRTHNQPQHF. Here the CDR3 DNA reads TGCGCCAGCAGTCGGACTCACAATCAGCCCCAGCATTTT.